This TCR beta chain was found in a study of blood T cell repertoires in COVID-19. The overall study: In each case, the material was cDNA or gDNA derived from T cells, B-cell-depleted T cells, or PBMCs.

Assay used: immunoSEQ multiplex PCR; TCRdb lists only in-frame clones, some missing. The repertoire has fewer than 400,000 clones, around 87% of them found once; the top ten carry roughly 9.4%. CDR1 SEHNR and CDR2 FQNEAQ come from the germline V gene (reference sequence). V dropped 4 bases and J dropped 0; count of bases not matched to a gene: 6. The CDR3 covers 16 residues. Sequenced input: PBMCs or T cells enriched from blood (not recorded which). This TCR was sampled from a woman between 50 and 59 years old who had recovered from COVID-19. The V gene is TRBV7-9, the J gene TRBJ2-4, with 7 positions matching TRBD1. The CDR3 loop reads CASSWDTGVAKNIQYF. CDR3 nucleotides: TGTGCCAGCAGCTGGGATACAGGGGTAGCCAAAAACATTCAGTACTTC.